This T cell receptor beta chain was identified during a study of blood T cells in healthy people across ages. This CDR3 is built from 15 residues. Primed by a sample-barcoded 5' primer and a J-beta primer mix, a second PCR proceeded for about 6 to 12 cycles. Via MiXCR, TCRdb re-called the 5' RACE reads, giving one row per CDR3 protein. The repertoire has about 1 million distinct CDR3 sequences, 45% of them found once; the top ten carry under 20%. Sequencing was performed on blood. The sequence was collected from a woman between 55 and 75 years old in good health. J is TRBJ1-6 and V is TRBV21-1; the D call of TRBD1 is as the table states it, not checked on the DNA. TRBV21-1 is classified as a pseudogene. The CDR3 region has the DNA TGTGCCAGCAGCTGGGGAAACAGGGGAGCCTCACCCCTCCACTTT. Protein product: CASSWGNRGASPLHF.